What follows describes a single T cell receptor beta chain. Original analysis: For the immunoSEQ data, sequences were junction-only without quality scores, so filtering differed. TCRdb's copy holds only in-frame clones and misses some; the assay was immunoSEQ multiplex PCR. D and trimming were read from the DNA, whereas the V and J calls and clone size are those reported in that table. The sample holds just over 2,000,000 clones, just under 95% seen once. Germline V gene data show CDR1 as MNHEY and CDR2 as SVGAGI. The length of the CDR3 is 13 residues. The V and J ends lost 2 bases and 11 bases respectively, with 12 bases between them. In the naive CD8 group, cells lacked CD45RO and were positively selected for CCR7, so terminally differentiated effector memory CD45RA+ cells were left out. This entry is derived from a study of shared clonotypes between healthy human individuals.

This TCR was sampled from a man in his late teens or twenties in good health. The sample consisted of naive CD8+ T cells sorted from blood. The rearrangement uses TRBV6-5 and TRBJ2-2, with D possibly being TRBD1 (5 bases). CDR3 sequence reads: CASSYHLQAELFF. CDR3 DNA sequence: TGTGCCAGCAGTTACCACCTACAGGCAGAGCTGTTTTTT.